Listed below are T cell receptor beta chains from one sample, sequenced in a study of shared clonotypes between healthy human individuals. Profiling relied on immunoSEQ multiplex PCR, and the TCRdb table lists in-frame clones only, not all of them. Of under 1,100,000 clones in the sample, 60% to 80% are singletons; the top ten hold over 1.3%. Sequencing was performed on memory CD4+ T cells sorted from blood. Source of these receptors: a man between 18 and 35 years old in good health. The CDR3 runs from the conserved cysteine through the conserved F or W. D genes are given only for firm matches. The listing skips clone size in some rows; elsewhere it reads once, few, many or a size class.

clone size	V gene	J gene	D gene	CDR3 DNA	CDR3 protein
few	TRBV28	TRBJ1-5	TRBD1	TGTGCCAGCAGTTTGCCACAGGGGAGACAGCCCCAGCATTTT	CASSLPQGRQPQHF
-	TRBV19	TRBJ1-1	-	TGTGCCAGTAGTCTTCCGGGGGTGGGTGACACTGAAGCTTTCTTT	CASSLPGVGDTEAFF
-	TRBV14	TRBJ2-7	-	TGTGCCAGCAGCCAACATATCGGGGGGCCGTACGAGCAGTACTTC	CASSQHIGGPYEQYF
-	TRBV7-2	TRBJ2-7	-	TGTGCCAGCAGCCGCCCTAGCGAGACCTACGAGCAGTACTTC	CASSRPSETYEQYF
-	TRBV10-3	TRBJ2-1	-	TGTGCCATCAGTGAGTCTGGGATCGATGAGCAGTTCTTC	CAISESGIDEQFF
-	TRBV18	TRBJ2-1	TRBD1	TGTGCCAGCTCATCACGACAGGGGAGCTCCTACAATGAGCAGTTCTTC	CASSSRQGSSYNEQFF
-	TRBV5-4	TRBJ2-6	TRBD1	TGTGCCAGCAGCGATCCGGGACAGATCTCTGGGGCCAACGTCCTGACTTTC	CASSDPGQISGANVLTF
-	TRBV28	TRBJ2-3	-	TGTGCCAGCACTTTTGGCACAGATACGCAGTATTTT	CASTFGTDTQYF
-	TRBV5-1	TRBJ2-2	TRBD2	TGCGCCAGCAGCTTGATAACTAGCGGGGCCACCGGGGAGCTGTTTTTT	CASSLITSGATGELFF
-	TRBV6-5	TRBJ2-3	TRBD2	TGTGCCAGCAGTTCGACGGGAGGGACAGATACGCAGTATTTT	CASSSTGGTDTQYF
-	TRBV30	TRBJ2-3	TRBD2	TGTGCCTGGAGAAGGCGGGGGGGAATGAATATCACAGATACGCAGTATTTT	CAWRRRGGMNITDTQYF
few	TRBV18	TRBJ2-2	-	TGTGCCAGCTCACCACCGAGGGATACCGGGGAGCTGTTTTTT	CASSPPRDTGELFF
-	TRBV30	TRBJ1-1	-	TGTGCCTGGAGTCAACAGACCATGAACACTGAAGCTTTCTTT	CAWSQQTMNTEAFF
-	TRBV19	TRBJ1-1	-	TGTGCCAGTAGTGGAGCAAGGTGGGCAGTGGACACTGAAGCTTTCTTT	CASSGARWAVDTEAFF
few	TRBV10-3	TRBJ2-5	TRBD2	TGTGCCACTTCGGGACTAGGGATAAAAGAGACCCAGTACTTC	CATSGLGIKETQYF
few	TRBV19	TRBJ1-1	-	TGTGCCAGTAGTGTCCGCTGGGAGACTGAAGCTTTCTTT	CASSVRWETEAFF
-	TRBV6-6	TRBJ1-5	TRBD1	TGTGCCAGCAGTTCCCAGGGGGAGGTCGGTGCCCAGCATTTT	CASSSQGEVGAQHF
-	TRBV2	TRBJ2-7	TRBD1	TGTGCCAGCAGCTTAAAGGGACAGACGGTGAGAGAGCAGTACTTC	CASSLKGQTVREQYF
-	TRBV7-9	TRBJ2-3	TRBD2	TGTGCCAGCCTCAGGTTAGCGGGAGTCACAGATACGCAGTATTTT	CASLRLAGVTDTQYF
-	TRBV27	TRBJ1-2	-	TGTGCCAGCAGTTTAGATCGGCGAGCTAACTATGGCTACACCTTC	CASSLDRRANYGYTF
-	TRBV19	TRBJ1-5	TRBD1	TGTGCCAGCCGGGGGCAGGGGGGGGACAATCAGCCCCAGCATTTT	CASRGQGGDNQPQHF
-	TRBV7-2	TRBJ1-4	TRBD1	TGTGCCAGCAGCCCAATGGGACAGGGGGCAACTAATGAAAAACTGTTTTTT	CASSPMGQGATNEKLFF
once	TRBV5-1	TRBJ2-4	-	TGCGCCAGCAGCCCCGAGGGGACGAACAGCATTCAGTACTTC	CASSPEGTNSIQYF
-	TRBV6-1	TRBJ1-1	TRBD1	TGTGCCACCGCGGAGAGAACAGGGGTAACTGAAGCTTTCTTT	CATAERTGVTEAFF
-	TRBV10-3	TRBJ2-7	-	TGTGCCATCAGTCAGGACGGAACGCAGTACTTC	CAISQDGTQYF
-	TRBV7-2	TRBJ1-6	TRBD1	TGTGCCAGCAGCTTAAGGGACAGGCCCCCGAATTCACCCCTCCACTTT	CASSLRDRPPNSPLHF
-	TRBV28	TRBJ2-7	TRBD2	TGTGCCAGCAGTTCGACTAGCGGGGGGGGCTACGAGCAGTACTTC	CASSSTSGGGYEQYF
few	TRBV7-8	TRBJ2-5	TRBD2	TGTGCCAGCAGACCCATCCGTAGCGGGGATTCCCAAGAGACCCAGTACTTC	CASRPIRSGDSQETQYF
-	TRBV6-6	TRBJ1-1	-	TGTGCCAGCAGTTACGTGGGGCTGGGGACTGAAGCTTTCTTT	CASSYVGLGTEAFF
-	TRBV29-1	TRBJ1-4	-	TGCAGCGCATCACAGGGACTCACCTCTGAAAAACTGTTTTTT	CSASQGLTSEKLFF
-	TRBV15	TRBJ2-2	-	TGTGCCACCAGCATCGAGAATCCGGGGCTGAGGACCGGGGAGCTGTTTTTT	CATSIENPGLRTGELFF
-	TRBV5-6	TRBJ2-3	-	TGTGCCAGCAGCTTTCAAGATACGCAGTATTTT	CASSFQDTQYF
once	TRBV5-6	TRBJ2-3	-	TGTGCCAGCAGCTTGGAGGTTACGCAGTATTTT	CASSLEVTQYF
-	TRBV2	TRBJ2-7	-	TGTGCCAGCAGTGATACCAGGGGTCAGGGTGAGCAGTACTTC	CASSDTRGQGEQYF
once	TRBV6-1	TRBJ1-6	-	TGTGCCAGCAGTGGGGGGGGGAGCTCCTATAATTCACCCCTCCACTTT	CASSGGGSSYNSPLHF
-	TRBV5-1	TRBJ2-1	TRBD2	TGCGCCAGCAGCCAGGGTCATGCGGGAGCTTCCTACAATGAGCAGTTCTTC	CASSQGHAGASYNEQFF
-	TRBV28	TRBJ2-3	-	TGTGCCAGCAGTTTAGTGGGGGCGGGTTCAGATACGCAGTATTTT	CASSLVGAGSDTQYF
-	TRBV2	TRBJ1-5	TRBD1	TGTGCCAGCAGCGGACAGGGAGGTTGGAATCAGCCCCAGCATTTT	CASSGQGGWNQPQHF
-	TRBV29-1	TRBJ1-1	-	TGCAGCGTTGCAGGGGCAAGGCTTTCTGAAGCTTTCTTT	CSVAGARLSEAFF
-	TRBV29-1	TRBJ2-7	-	TGCAGCGCACGAGAGAATAACCCGGGGAAGGAGCAGTACTTC	CSARENNPGKEQYF
-	TRBV19	TRBJ2-7	-	TGTGCCAGTAGTATAGACCCGGCTTCCTACGAGCAGTACTTC	CASSIDPASYEQYF
-	TRBV19	TRBJ1-1	-	TGTGCCAGTAGTATAGCGGCGGTTTCGAACACTGAAGCTTTCTTT	CASSIAAVSNTEAFF
-	TRBV15	TRBJ2-1	-	TGTGCCAGCGCCTACAATGAGCAGTTCTTC	CASAYNEQFF
-	TRBV19	TRBJ1-2	TRBD1	TGTGCCAGTAGTACCGGGGACAGGGCTAACTATGGCTACACCTTC	CASSTGDRANYGYTF
-	TRBV5-1	TRBJ2-6	-	TGCGCCAGCAGCTTGGGAGACAGGACTCCCTCTGGGGCCAACGTCCTGACTTTC	CASSLGDRTPSGANVLTF
-	TRBV15	TRBJ2-3	-	TGTGCCACCAGCAGAGCCTTGAAGTCAGGGACAAGATTCGATACGCAGTATTTT	CATSRALKSGTRFDTQYF
-	TRBV4-3	TRBJ2-7	-	TGCGCCAGCAGCCAAGATCGAGCCAGCCTCTACGAGCAGTACTTC	CASSQDRASLYEQYF
-	TRBV5-1	TRBJ2-5	TRBD2	TGCGCCAGCAGCCCCGGGACTAGCGGGGGGGCCGGGCCAACCCAGTACTTC	CASSPGTSGGAGPTQYF
-	TRBV10-3	TRBJ1-1	TRBD1	TGTGCCATCAGTGACCCCAGGGGGCAGAACACTGAAGCTTTCTTT	CAISDPRGQNTEAFF
-	TRBV11-3	TRBJ2-3	-	TGTGCCAGCAGCCCCGAGCAGTATTTT	CASSPEQYF
once	TRBV6-5	TRBJ1-5	-	TGTGCCAGCAGTCAACAGGACAGCAATCAGCCCCAGCATTTT	CASSQQDSNQPQHF
-	TRBV27	TRBJ2-7	-	TGTGCCAGCAGTTTCGGGACTCGATGGGACTACGAGCAGTACTTC	CASSFGTRWDYEQYF
-	TRBV28	TRBJ2-5	-	TGTGCCAGCAGCGGTGGCCCGGGGGAGTACTTC	CASSGGPGEYF
-	TRBV19	TRBJ2-3	-	TGTGCCAGTAGTACCCGGTCAGATACGCAGTATTTT	CASSTRSDTQYF
-	TRBV7-2	TRBJ2-5	TRBD2	TGTGCCAGCAGCTTTATCTCACTAGCGGGAGAGGTAAAGACCCAGTACTTC	CASSFISLAGEVKTQYF
few	TRBV10-3	TRBJ2-7	TRBD1	TGTGCCATCAGTGAGTCTGGGACAGTCTCCTACGAGCAGTACTTC	CAISESGTVSYEQYF
-	TRBV25-1	TRBJ2-7	-	TGTGCCAGCAGCGACAGGTACGAGCAGTACTTC	CASSDRYEQYF
few	TRBV6-5	TRBJ1-2	-	TGTGCCAGCAGTAGCCCCCTTTTTGGGCATGGCTACACCTTC	CASSSPLFGHGYTF